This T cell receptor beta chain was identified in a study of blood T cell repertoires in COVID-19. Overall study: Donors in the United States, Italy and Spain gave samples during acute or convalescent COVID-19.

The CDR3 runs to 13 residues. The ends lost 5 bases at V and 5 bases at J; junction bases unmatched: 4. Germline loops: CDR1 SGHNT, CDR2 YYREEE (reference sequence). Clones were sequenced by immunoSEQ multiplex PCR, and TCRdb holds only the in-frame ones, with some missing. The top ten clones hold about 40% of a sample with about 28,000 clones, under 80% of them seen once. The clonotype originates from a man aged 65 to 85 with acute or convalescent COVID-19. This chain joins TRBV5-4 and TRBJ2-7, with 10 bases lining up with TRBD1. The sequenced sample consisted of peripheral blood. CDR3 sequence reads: CASSRDRGNEQYF. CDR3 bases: TGTGCCAGCAGTAGGGACAGGGGAAACGAGCAGTACTTC.